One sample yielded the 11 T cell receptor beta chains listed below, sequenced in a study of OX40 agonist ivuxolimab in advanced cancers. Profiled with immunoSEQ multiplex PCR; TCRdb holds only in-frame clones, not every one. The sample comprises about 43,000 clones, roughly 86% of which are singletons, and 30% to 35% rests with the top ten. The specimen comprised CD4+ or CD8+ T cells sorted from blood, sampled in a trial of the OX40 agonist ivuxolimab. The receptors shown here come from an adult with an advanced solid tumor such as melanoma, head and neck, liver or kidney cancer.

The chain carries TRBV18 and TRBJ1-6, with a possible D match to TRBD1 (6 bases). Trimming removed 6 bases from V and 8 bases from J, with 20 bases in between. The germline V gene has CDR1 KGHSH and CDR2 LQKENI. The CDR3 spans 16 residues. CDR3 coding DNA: TGTGCCAGCTCTCGCTCGCTCGGACAGCGCGATTCACCCCTCCACTTT. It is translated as CASSRSLGQRDSPLHF.

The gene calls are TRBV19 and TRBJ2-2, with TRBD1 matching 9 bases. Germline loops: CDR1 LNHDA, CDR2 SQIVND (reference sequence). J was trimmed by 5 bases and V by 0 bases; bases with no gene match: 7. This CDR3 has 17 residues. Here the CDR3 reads CASSIEGQGRKTGELFF. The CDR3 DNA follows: TGTGCCAGTAGTATAGAGGGACAGGGTAGGAAGACCGGGGAGCTGTTTTTT. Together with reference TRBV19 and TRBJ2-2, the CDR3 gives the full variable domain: DGGITQSPKYLFRKEGQNVTLSCEQNLNHDAMYWYRQDPGQGLRLIYYSQIVNDFQKGDIAEGYSVSREKKESFPLTVTSAQKNPTAFYLCASSIEGQGRKTGELFFGEGSRLTVL.

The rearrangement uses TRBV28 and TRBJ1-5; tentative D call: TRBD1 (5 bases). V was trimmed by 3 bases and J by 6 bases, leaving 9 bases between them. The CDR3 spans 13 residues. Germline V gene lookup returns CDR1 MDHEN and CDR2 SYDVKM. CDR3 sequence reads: CASSLPGPQPQHF. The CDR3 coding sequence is TGTGCCAGCAGTTTGCCAGGGCCTCAGCCCCAGCATTTT.

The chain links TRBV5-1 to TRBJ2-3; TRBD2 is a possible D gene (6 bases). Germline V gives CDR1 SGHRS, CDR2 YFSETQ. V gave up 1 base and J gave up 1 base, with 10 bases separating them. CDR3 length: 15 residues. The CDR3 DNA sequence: TGCGCCAGCAGCTTGAAAGGAGGGGGCACAGATACGCAGTATTTT. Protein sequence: CASSLKGGGTDTQYF.

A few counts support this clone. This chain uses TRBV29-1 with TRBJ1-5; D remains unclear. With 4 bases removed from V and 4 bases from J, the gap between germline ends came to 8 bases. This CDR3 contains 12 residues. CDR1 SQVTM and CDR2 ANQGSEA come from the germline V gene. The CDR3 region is CSVGELNQPQHF. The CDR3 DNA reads TGCAGCGTTGGGGAACTTAATCAGCCCCAGCATTTT.

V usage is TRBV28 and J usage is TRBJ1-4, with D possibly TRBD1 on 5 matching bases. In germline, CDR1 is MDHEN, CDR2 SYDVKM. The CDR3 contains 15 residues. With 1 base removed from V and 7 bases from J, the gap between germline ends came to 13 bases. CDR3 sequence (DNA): TGTGCCAGCAGTTTATCTGGGGCAGGTGGTGAAAAACTGTTTTTT. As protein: CASSLSGAGGEKLFF.

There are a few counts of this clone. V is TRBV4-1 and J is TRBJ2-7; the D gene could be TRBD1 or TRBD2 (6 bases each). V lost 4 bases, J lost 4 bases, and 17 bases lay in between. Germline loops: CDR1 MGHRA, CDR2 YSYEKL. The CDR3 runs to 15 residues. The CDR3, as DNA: TGCGCCAGCAGCCCGTCTAGGGGGGAGGAGTACGAGCAGTACTTC. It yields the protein CASSPSRGEEYEQYF.

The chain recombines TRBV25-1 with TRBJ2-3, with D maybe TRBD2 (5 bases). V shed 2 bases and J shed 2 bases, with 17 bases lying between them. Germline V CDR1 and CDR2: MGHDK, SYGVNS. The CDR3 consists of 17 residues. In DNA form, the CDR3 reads TGTGCCAGCAGTGAAGTCTTAGGCGGGTTCGTCACAGATACGCAGTATTTT. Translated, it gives CASSEVLGGFVTDTQYF.

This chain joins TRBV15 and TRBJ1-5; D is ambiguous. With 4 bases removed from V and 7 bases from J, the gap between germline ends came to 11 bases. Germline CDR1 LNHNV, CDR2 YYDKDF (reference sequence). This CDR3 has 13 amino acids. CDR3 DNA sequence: TGTGCCACCAGCACTGGGAACGGGCAGCCCCAGCATTTT. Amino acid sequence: CATSTGNGQPQHF.

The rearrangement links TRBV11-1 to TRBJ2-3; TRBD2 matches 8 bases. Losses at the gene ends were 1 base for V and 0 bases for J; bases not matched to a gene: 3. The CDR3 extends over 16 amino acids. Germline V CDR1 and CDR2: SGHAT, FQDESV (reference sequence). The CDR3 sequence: CASSLVLAASTDTQYF. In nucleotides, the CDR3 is TGTGCCAGCAGCTTAGTACTAGCGGCTAGCACAGATACGCAGTATTTT.

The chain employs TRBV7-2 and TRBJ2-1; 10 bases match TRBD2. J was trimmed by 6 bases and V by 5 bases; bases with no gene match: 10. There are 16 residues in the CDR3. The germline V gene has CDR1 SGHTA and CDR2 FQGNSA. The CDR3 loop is CASSLRLAGGSNEQFF. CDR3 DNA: TGTGCCAGCAGCCTAAGGTTAGCGGGAGGTTCCAATGAGCAGTTCTTC.